Reported below is one T cell receptor beta chain. Its antigen is unidentified. The PCR was carried out with 60 Vbeta primers and 13 Jbeta primers. The table came from immunoSEQ multiplex PCR; TCRdb's copy has only in-frame clones and leaves some out. Here the sample spans tens of thousands of clones, approximately 82% being singletons. This sample is drawn from a study of cytomegalovirus exposure and HLA in healthy donors. V was clipped by 4 bases and J by 8 bases; unmatched bases: 3. The germline CDR1 and CDR2 sequences are LNHDA and SQIVND (reference sequence). The CDR3 length is 12 residues. The study, taken as a whole, reports: Association with HLA alleles at 0.05 false discovery rate was found for some 18,000 TCR beta sequences in a later analysis.

This chain joins TRBV19 and TRBJ2-3; the match to TRBD1 covers 7 bases. The specimen sequenced was PBMCs. This receptor was identified in a man aged 18 to 35 in good health and CMV-seronegative. CDR3 protein: CASSRDSGTQYF. In DNA, the CDR3 is TGTGCCAGTAGTAGGGACAGCGGTACGCAGTATTTT.